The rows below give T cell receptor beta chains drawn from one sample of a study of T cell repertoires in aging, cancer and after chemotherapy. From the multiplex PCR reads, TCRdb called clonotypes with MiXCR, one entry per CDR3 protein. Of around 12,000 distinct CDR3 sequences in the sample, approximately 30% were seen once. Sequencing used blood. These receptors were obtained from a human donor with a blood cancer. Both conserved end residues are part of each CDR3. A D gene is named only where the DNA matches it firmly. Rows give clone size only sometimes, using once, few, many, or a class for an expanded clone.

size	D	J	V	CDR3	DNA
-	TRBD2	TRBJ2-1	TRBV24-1	CATSPSGRLSSYNEQFF	TGTGCCACCAGCCCTAGCGGGAGGCTTAGCTCCTACAATGAGCAGTTCTTC
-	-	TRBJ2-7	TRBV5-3	CAIGGRTSYEQYF	TGTGCCATCGGGGGAAGAACCTCCTACGAGCAGTACTTC
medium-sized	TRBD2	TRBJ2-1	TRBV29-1	CSVVGLAENEQFF	TGCAGCGTAGTGGGACTAGCGGAAAATGAGCAGTTCTTC
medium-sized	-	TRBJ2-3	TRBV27	CASSSRLTDTQYF	TGTGCCAGCAGTTCGCGGTTGACAGATACGCAGTATTTT
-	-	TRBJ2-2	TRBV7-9	CASTPSGGENTGELFF	TGTGCCAGCACCCCTAGTGGAGGGGAGAACACCGGGGAGCTGTTTTTT
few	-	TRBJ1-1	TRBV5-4	CASSLSGFYSDFNTEAFF	TGTGCCAGCAGCTTGTCTGGTTTTTATTCCGACTTTAACACTGAAGCTTTCTTT
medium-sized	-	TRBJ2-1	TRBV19	CASSARDSTYNEQFF	TGTGCCAGTAGTGCCCGGGACTCAACCTACAATGAGCAGTTCTTC
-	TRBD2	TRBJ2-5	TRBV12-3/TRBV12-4	CASSFRGEETQYF	TGTGCCAGCAGTTTTCGGGGGGAAGAGACCCAGTACTTC
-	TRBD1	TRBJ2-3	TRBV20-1	CSARDWTGGNTDTQYF	TGCAGTGCTAGAGATTGGACAGGGGGCAACACAGATACGCAGTATTTT
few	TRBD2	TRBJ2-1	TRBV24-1	CATSDLGTSGGYNEQFF	TGTGCCACCAGTGATTTGGGGACTAGCGGGGGGTACAATGAGCAGTTCTTC
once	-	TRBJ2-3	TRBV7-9	CASRYRLTDTQYF	TGTGCCAGCAGATATCGACTCACGGATACGCAGTATTTT
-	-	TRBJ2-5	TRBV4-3	CASSQETGRGGETQYF	TGCGCCAGCAGCCAAGAAACAGGGAGGGGAGGGGAGACCCAGTACTTC
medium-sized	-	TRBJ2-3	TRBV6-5	CASSKSNLAISPDTQYF	TGTGCCAGCAGCAAATCCAATCTAGCGATTAGCCCAGATACGCAGTATTTT
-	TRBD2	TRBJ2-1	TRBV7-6	CASSFSGTYNEQFF	TGTGCCAGCAGCTTTAGCGGGACCTACAATGAGCAGTTCTTC
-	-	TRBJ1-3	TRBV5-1	CASSLEPASGNTIYF	TGCGCCAGCAGCTTGGAACCCGCCTCTGGAAACACCATATATTTT
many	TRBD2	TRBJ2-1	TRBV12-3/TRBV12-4	CASSLWGGSPSYNEQFF	TGTGCCAGCAGTTTATGGGGCGGGAGCCCCTCCTACAATGAGCAGTTCTTC
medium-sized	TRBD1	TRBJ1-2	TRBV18	CASSPTGTGVGYTF	TGTGCCAGCTCACCTACCGGGACAGGGGTTGGCTACACCTTC
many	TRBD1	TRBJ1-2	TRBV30	CASSLKDRGFYGYTF	TGTGCCTCCAGTTTGAAAGACAGGGGTTTCTATGGCTACACCTTC
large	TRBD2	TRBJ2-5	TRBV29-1	CSAGGETQYF	TGCAGCGCCGGGGGGGAGACCCAGTACTTC
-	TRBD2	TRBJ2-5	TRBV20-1	CSSFTSEKETQYF	TGCAGTTCCTTTACTAGCGAAAAAGAGACCCAGTACTTC
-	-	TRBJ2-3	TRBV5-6	CASSLLAGADTQYF	TGTGCCAGCAGCTTGTTGGCAGGGGCAGATACGCAGTATTTT
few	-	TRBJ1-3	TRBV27	CATRGSSGNTIYF	TGTGCCACCAGGGGTTCTTCTGGAAACACCATATATTTT
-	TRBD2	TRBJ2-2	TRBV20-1	CSARGGLAGGRHTGELFF	TGCAGTGCTAGAGGCGGACTAGCGGGAGGGAGACACACCGGGGAGCTGTTTTTT
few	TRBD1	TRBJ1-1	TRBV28	CASSYTYRGGNTEAFF	TGTGCCAGCAGCTATACCTACAGGGGAGGGAACACTGAAGCTTTCTTT
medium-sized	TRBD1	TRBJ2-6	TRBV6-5	CASSYSDRPSGANVLTF	TGTGCCAGCAGTTATTCGGACAGGCCCTCTGGGGCCAACGTCCTGACTTTC
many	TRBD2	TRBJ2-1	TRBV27	CASSFLAGVTYNEQFF	TGTGCCAGCAGTTTTCTAGCGGGAGTAACCTACAATGAGCAGTTCTTC
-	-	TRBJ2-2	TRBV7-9	CASSLRGDAGELFF	TGTGCCAGCAGCTTACGGGGCGACGCCGGGGAGCTGTTTTTT
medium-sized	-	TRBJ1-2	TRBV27	CASRVGDYGYTF	TGTGCCAGCAGGGTCGGGGACTATGGCTACACCTTC
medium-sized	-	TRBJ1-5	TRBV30	CAWSPRDGGYQPQHF	TGTGCCTGGAGCCCCCGGGACGGGGGGTATCAGCCCCAGCATTTT
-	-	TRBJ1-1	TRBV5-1	CASSPGPPVTTGAFF	TGCGCCAGCAGCCCAGGGCCCCCGGTTACGACGGGAGCTTTCTTT